These 10 T cell receptor beta chains share one sample of origin, sequenced in a study of blood T cell repertoires in COVID-19. Using immunoSEQ multiplex PCR, the repertoire was profiled, and TCRdb retains in-frame clones only, with some absent. The table has approximately 220,000 clones, roughly four fifths seen once. Sequencing was done on a sample of peripheral blood. The receptor set was obtained from a woman aged 70 to 79 with acute or convalescent COVID-19.

The chain couples TRBV4-1 to TRBJ2-4, with D perhaps TRBD1 (6 bases). The CDR3 loop spans 15 amino acids. The germline V and J ends were trimmed by 1 base and 5 bases, with 12 bases remaining between them. Germline CDR1 and CDR2: MGHRA and YSYEKL. CDR3 nucleotide sequence: TGCGCCAGCAGCCAAGTCGGGACACCACAAAACATTCAGTACTTC. Protein: CASSQVGTPQNIQYF.

CDR3 loop: CASSVGPGEPYEQYF. In nucleotides, the CDR3 is TGTGCCAGCAGCGTAGGGCCAGGGGAACCCTACGAGCAGTACTTC. V and J are TRBV9 and TRBJ2-7; weak D call: TRBD1 (6 bases). The germline V and J ends were trimmed by 0 bases and 2 bases, with 12 bases remaining between them. CDR3 length: 15 amino acids. CDR1 and CDR2 from the germline V gene are SGDLS and YYNGEE.

A word on this clone: Other DNA sequences in this specimen translate into the identical CDR3. The chain has TRBV7-9 and TRBJ1-3; 7 positions agree with TRBD1. V was clipped by 3 bases and J by 0 bases; unmatched bases: 5. Per germline, CDR1 SEHNR and CDR2 FQNEAQ (reference sequence). The CDR3 runs 16 residues. The CDR3 here is CASSLGQFSSGNTIYF. CDR3 in DNA: TGTGCCAGCAGCTTGGGACAGTTTAGCTCTGGAAACACCATATATTTT. The full variable domain, its missing parts supplied by reference TRBV7-9 and TRBJ1-3, is DTGVSQNPRHKITKRGQNVTFRCDPISEHNRLYWYRQTLGQGPEFLTYFQNEAQLEKSRLLSDRFSAERPKGSFSTLEIQRTEQGDSAMYLCASSLGQFSSGNTIYFGEGSWLTVV.

This clone was detected only once. This chain joins TRBV2 and TRBJ1-5, with TRBD1 identical over 9 bases. V gave up 5 bases and J gave up 5 bases; unmatched junction bases: 7. CDR1 is SNHLY and CDR2 is FYNNEI in the germline V gene. The CDR3 covers 15 residues. CDR3 sequence reads: CASSSGTGLHQPQHF. CDR3 DNA: TGTGCCAGCAGTTCCGGGACAGGGTTGCATCAGCCCCAGCATTTT.

The CDR3 spells CASSAGTAGNTIYF. The CDR3 bases are TGTGCCAGCAGCGCAGGGACAGCTGGAAACACCATATATTTT. The V and J genes are TRBV7-9 and TRBJ1-3; TRBD1 agrees at 7 bases. The trim removed 5 bases at V and 2 bases at J, leaving 3 bases unmatched. Germline lookup yields CDR1 SEHNR and CDR2 FQNEAQ (reference sequence). CDR3 length: 14 amino acids. The complete variable domain, with remaining parts taken from reference TRBV7-9 and TRBJ1-3, reads DTGVSQNPRHKITKRGQNVTFRCDPISEHNRLYWYRQTLGQGPEFLTYFQNEAQLEKSRLLSDRFSAERPKGSFSTLEIQRTEQGDSAMYLCASSAGTAGNTIYFGEGSWLTVV.

The rearrangement links TRBV28 to TRBJ1-1; 8 positions match TRBD1. This CDR3 is 11 amino acids long. CDR1 and CDR2 from the germline V gene are MDHEN and SYDVKM. The trim removed 7 bases at V and 12 bases at J, leaving 7 bases unmatched. The CDR3: CASTTDRETFF. CDR3 coding DNA: TGTGCCAGCACCACGGACAGGGAAACTTTCTTT.

The V gene is TRBV10-1, the J gene TRBJ1-1; maybe TRBD1 (6 bases). Trimming removed 3 bases at V and 0 bases at J, with 11 bases between. CDR3 size: 15 residues. Per the germline V gene, CDR1 is WNHNN and CDR2 is SYGVQD (reference sequence). The chain's CDR3 is CASSDPGTMNTEAFF. CDR3 sequence (DNA): TGCGCCAGCAGTGACCCCGGGACAATGAACACTGAAGCTTTCTTT.

The chain combines TRBV13 with TRBJ2-3; 11 positions match TRBD2. The CDR3 is made up of 16 amino acids. Germline CDR1 PRHDT, CDR2 FYEKMQ (reference sequence). After removal of 4 bases from V and 6 bases from J, the junction contained 9 bases not matched to a gene. CDR3 DNA sequence: TGTGCCAGCAGCTCAGACGGACTAGCGGGTAGGGATACGCAGTATTTT. Its translation: CASSSDGLAGRDTQYF.

The chain is built from TRBV18 and TRBJ1-2; 8 positions agree with TRBD1. Germline V gene sequence: CDR1 KGHSH, CDR2 LQKENI. This CDR3 is 17 amino acids long. V lost 4 bases, J lost 0 bases, and 10 bases stayed unmatched. The CDR3, as DNA: TGTGCCAGCTCACAAACTTTACGGACAGGGACTAACTATGGCTACACCTTC. It encodes CASSQTLRTGTNYGYTF.

This chain uses TRBV10-3 with TRBJ1-2; D ambiguous. Germline assignment: CDR1 ENHRY and CDR2 SYGVKD. The CDR3 covers 13 residues. V dropped 3 bases and J dropped 2 bases, with 7 bases sitting between them. This CDR3 is CAISDRNNYGYTF. CDR3 sequence (DNA): TGTGCCATCAGTGACAGGAACAACTATGGCTACACCTTC.